These 32 T cell receptor beta chains came from one sample sequenced in a study of blood T cell repertoires in COVID-19. The protocol was immunoSEQ multiplex PCR, while the TCRdb copy is restricted to in-frame clones and leaves out a portion. The sample carries under 200,000 clones, 70% to 90% recorded once. Sequenced: peripheral blood. These receptors all come from a man between 60 and 75 years old with COVID-19, enrolled during active disease.

The chain combines TRBV7-2 with TRBJ2-2; D not resolved. Between the trimmed V and J ends, which lost 4 bases and 6 bases, there was a span of 9 bases. The CDR3 contains 13 residues. Per the germline V gene, CDR1 is SGHTA and CDR2 is FQGNSA. The CDR3 is CASSSLGSGELFF. CDR3 nucleotide sequence: TGTGCCAGCAGCTCACTCGGGTCCGGGGAGCTGTTTTTT.

V and J are TRBV4-1 and TRBJ1-3; D is undetermined. Germline V lookup: CDR1 MGHRA, CDR2 YSYEKL. The CDR3 is 18 amino acids. The V gene lost 0 bases and the J gene lost 0 bases, with 15 bases spanning the gap. Here the CDR3 reads CASSQDIGAGRSGNTIYF. The CDR3, as DNA: TGCGCCAGCAGCCAAGATATCGGCGCAGGCCGCTCTGGAAACACCATATATTTT.

The rearrangement links TRBV6-5 to TRBJ1-1; TRBD1 is a possible D gene (5 bases). CDR1 is MNHEY, CDR2 SVGAGI, per germline. Trimming pared 2 bases from V and 1 base from J, leaving 11 bases between. This CDR3 is 15 amino acids long. Here the CDR3 reads CASSYGGGANTEAFF. The CDR3 region has the DNA TGTGCCAGCAGTTACGGGGGAGGGGCGAACACTGAAGCTTTCTTT.

This clone was seen just once. The gene calls are TRBV5-1 and TRBJ2-1; a possible D gene is TRBD2 (6 bases). Germline CDR1 reads SGHRS; CDR2 reads YFSETQ. Trimming stripped 4 bases from V and 10 bases from J, with 24 bases between. The CDR3 runs 16 residues. In nucleotides, the CDR3 is TGCGCCAGCAGCCTGGAATTAGGGAGACTAGTCGGAGAGCAGTTCTTC. It specifies CASSLELGRLVGEQFF.

CDR3 nucleotides: TGTGCCAGCAGCCCTACTTACCCCGGGTGGGACAGGGGGCACCCAGTCCGCTACAATGAGCAGTTCTTC. Translation: CASSPTYPGWDRGHPVRYNEQFF. This rearrangement joins TRBV7-8 to TRBJ2-1; 12 positions match TRBD1. V trimming: 5 bases; J trimming: 3 bases; junction bases outside the gene matches: 26. Germline-derived CDR1 and CDR2 are SGHVS and FQNEAQ. The CDR3 spans 23 residues.

The CDR3 sequence: CASSHRNRDSTGELFF. CDR3 DNA: TGTGCCAGCAGCCACAGAAACAGGGATAGCACCGGGGAGCTGTTTTTT. J is TRBJ2-2 and V is TRBV7-2, with D maybe TRBD1 (6 bases). V was trimmed by 5 bases and J by 4 bases, leaving 17 bases between them. CDR1 is SGHTA and CDR2 is FQGNSA in the germline V gene. There are 16 residues in the CDR3. The whole variable domain, remainder taken from reference TRBV7-2 and TRBJ2-2, is GAGVSQSPSNKVTEKGKDVELRCDPISGHTALYWYRQSLGQGLEFLIYFQGNSAPDKSGLPSDRFSAERTGGSVSTLTIQRTQQEDSAVYLCASSHRNRDSTGELFFGEGSRLTVL.

The genes are TRBV3-1 (or the pseudogene TRBV3-2) and TRBJ1-5; 10 bases fit TRBD1. The length of the CDR3 is 15 residues. V gave up 2 bases and J gave up 7 bases; unmatched junction bases: 5. Germline V lookup: CDR1 LGHDT, CDR2 YNNKEL (reference sequence). Here the CDR3 reads CASSQRTGGRQPQHF. The CDR3, as DNA: TGTGCCAGCAGCCAAAGGACAGGGGGAAGGCAGCCCCAGCATTTT.

The rearrangement uses TRBV2 and TRBJ2-3; 7 bases agree with TRBD2. V was pared by 3 bases and J by 2 bases, with 5 bases of the junction left unmatched. The CDR3 totals 15 residues. Germline loops: CDR1 SNHLY, CDR2 FYNNEI. The CDR3 DNA reads as TGTGCCAGCAGTGAGGGTAGCGGGTACACAGATACGCAGTATTTT. Protein product: CASSEGSGYTDTQYF.

This chain joins TRBV27 and TRBJ1-6, with D tentatively TRBD1 (5 bases). Germline V gene sequence: CDR1 MNHEY, CDR2 SMNVEV (reference sequence). This CDR3 has 15 amino acids. Trimming pared 6 bases from V and 8 bases from J, leaving 17 bases between. The CDR3 DNA reads TGTGCCAGCAGCACCCAACCGGAGGGGTATTCACCCCTCCACTTT. Residues: CASSTQPEGYSPLHF.

The sample holds one count of this clone. The chain couples TRBV28 to TRBJ1-4; D is perhaps TRBD1 (5 bases). Germline CDR1 reads MDHEN; CDR2 reads SYDVKM. The CDR3 totals 16 residues. The germline V and J ends were trimmed by 3 bases and 0 bases, with 11 bases remaining between them. The CDR3 is CASSFRGRATNEKLFF. DNA for the CDR3: TGTGCCAGCAGTTTTAGGGGAAGGGCAACTAATGAAAAACTGTTTTTT.

The chain recombines TRBV5-1 with TRBJ1-4; 10 nucleotides match TRBD1. The trim removed 3 bases at V and 1 base at J, leaving 9 bases unmatched. The CDR3 has 18 amino acids. Germline V gene sequence: CDR1 SGHRS, CDR2 YFSETQ. CDR3 sequence reads: CASSSGQGLGVTNEKLFF. In DNA form, the CDR3 reads TGCGCCAGCAGCTCGGGACAGGGGTTAGGTGTAACTAATGAAAAACTGTTTTTT.

This clone was observed a handful of times. The chain couples TRBV28 to TRBJ1-6; D is unresolved. Trimming took 6 bases from V and 3 from J, leaving 12 bases between them. There are 15 residues in the CDR3. Germline V gene data show CDR1 as MDHEN and CDR2 as SYDVKM. CDR3 sequence reads: CASSPEEYYNSPLHF. In DNA, the CDR3 is TGTGCCAGCAGCCCCGAGGAATACTATAATTCACCCCTCCACTTT.

This sequence joins TRBV14 and TRBJ2-1; D perhaps matches TRBD2 (6 bases). The CDR3 sequence is 17 residues long. V was clipped by 0 bases and J by 8 bases, with 20 bases between them. Germline V CDR1 and CDR2: SGHDN, FVKESK. CDR3 region: CASSQDGVWTKPDEQFF. The CDR3 DNA is TGTGCCAGCAGCCAAGATGGGGTCTGGACTAAACCGGATGAGCAGTTCTTC.

This clone was found a few times. The rearrangement joins TRBV4-3 to TRBJ2-5, with D perhaps TRBD2 (5 bases). Germline CDR1 LGHNA, CDR2 YSLEER. The CDR3 runs 15 residues. Trimming took 2 bases from V and 5 from J, leaving 15 bases between them. CDR3 residues: CASSQRRGMGETQYF. The DNA for the CDR3 is TGCGCCAGCAGCCAAAGACGGGGAATGGGGGAGACCCAGTACTTC.

This chain links TRBV7-9 with TRBJ2-2; TRBD2 agrees at 8 bases. The trim removed 10 bases at V and 5 bases at J, leaving 9 bases unmatched. Germline CDR1 reads SEHNR; CDR2 reads FQNEAQ (reference sequence). The CDR3 is 14 residues long. The CDR3 region is CATIKLAATGELFF. In DNA form, the CDR3 reads TGTGCCACGATCAAACTAGCGGCAACCGGGGAGCTGTTTTTT.

This clone showed up just a few times. This chain uses TRBV7-2 with TRBJ2-1, with D perhaps TRBD2 (5 bases). The germline V and J ends were trimmed by 5 bases and 2 bases, with 13 bases remaining between them. Germline CDR1 is SGHTA and CDR2 is FQGNSA. The CDR3 extends over 15 amino acids. The chain's CDR3 is CASSKSGKAYNEQFF. CDR3 in DNA: TGTGCCAGCAGCAAGAGCGGCAAAGCCTACAATGAGCAGTTCTTC.

The chain is built from TRBV7-2 and TRBJ1-1; D possibly corresponds to TRBD1 (5 bases). V was cut by 3 bases and J by 5 bases, with 16 bases left in between. Germline V gene sequence: CDR1 SGHTA, CDR2 FQGNSA. This CDR3 has 15 residues. The CDR3 sequence is CASSLGGQGVTEAFF. CDR3 bases: TGTGCCAGCAGCTTGGGAGGGCAGGGTGTAACTGAAGCTTTCTTT.

J is TRBJ2-3 and V is TRBV24-1; TRBD1 is a possible D gene (6 bases). This CDR3 has 15 residues. CDR1 is KGHDR, CDR2 SFDVKD, per germline. The germline V and J ends were trimmed by 4 bases and 1 base, with 11 bases remaining between them. For the CDR3, the DNA is TGTGCCACCAGTGAAGCAGGGGTTGGCACAGATACGCAGTATTTT. Its translation: CATSEAGVGTDTQYF.

The sample holds one count of this clone. The genes are TRBV9 and TRBJ1-2; D ambiguous. V was shortened by 0 bases and J by 3 bases, with 6 bases between the two germline ends. The germline CDR1 and CDR2 sequences are SGDLS and YYNGEE. The length of the CDR3 is 13 residues. The CDR3 protein is CASSVDPDYGYTF. The CDR3 region has the DNA TGTGCCAGCAGCGTAGACCCGGACTATGGCTACACCTTC.

This sequence joins TRBV7-2 and TRBJ1-4, with D possibly being TRBD1 (6 bases). Germline V CDR1 and CDR2: SGHTA, FQGNSA. The V end was cut by 2 bases, the J end by 7 bases, with 14 bases between. This CDR3 contains 15 residues. As DNA, the CDR3 is TGTGCCAGCAGCTTATTAAGGGGGGGCGCTGAAAAACTGTTTTTT. Residues: CASSLLRGGAEKLFF.

This rearrangement joins TRBV3-1 (or the pseudogene TRBV3-2) to TRBJ1-5; 9 bases line up with TRBD1. V was pared by 5 bases and J by 4 bases, with 3 bases of the junction left unmatched. The germline V gene encodes CDR1 LGHDT and CDR2 YNNKEL (reference sequence). This CDR3 is 14 amino acids long. CDR3 amino acids: CASSADRGNQPQHF. The CDR3, as DNA: TGTGCCAGCAGCGCGGACAGGGGTAATCAGCCCCAGCATTTT.

The genes are TRBV3-1 (or the pseudogene TRBV3-2) and TRBJ1-2; 9 positions match TRBD1. Germline V gene lookup returns CDR1 LGHDT and CDR2 YNNKEL (reference sequence). J lost 8 bases, V lost 5 bases, and 15 bases had no gene match. CDR3 size: 16 residues. The CDR3 coding sequence is TGTGCCAGCAGCAATACGGGGACAGGGAGAACCGAAGGCTACACCTTC. The encoded protein is CASSNTGTGRTEGYTF.

The rearrangement links TRBV12-3 or TRBV12-4 to TRBJ2-1, with TRBD1 identical over 12 bases. The CDR3 sequence is 11 residues long. Germline trimming cut 5 bases from V and 16 bases from J; bases unmatched to any gene: 3. The chain's CDR3 is CASSPGTGGFF. As DNA, the CDR3 is TGTGCCAGCAGTCCGGGGACAGGGGGCTTCTTC.

V usage is TRBV11-1 and J usage is TRBJ2-1; 7 bases map to TRBD2. V lost 2 bases and J lost 10; bases outside the gene matches: 11. The CDR3 spans 15 residues. Germline V gene data show CDR1 as SGHAT and CDR2 as FQDESV (reference sequence). CDR3 sequence reads: CASSLIGGGGWEQFF. The CDR3 region has the DNA TGTGCCAGCAGCTTAATCGGCGGGGGTGGTTGGGAGCAGTTCTTC.

This clone was observed a few times. This chain connects TRBV5-4 to TRBJ2-1; 11 nucleotides agree with TRBD2. V shed 0 bases, J shed 7 bases, and the junction held 3 bases outside the gene matches. Germline-derived CDR1 and CDR2 are SGHNT and YYREEE (reference sequence). The CDR3 is 15 amino acids. In DNA, the CDR3 is TGTGCCAGCAGCTTGGTAGCGGGAGGGAATAATGAGCAGTTCTTC. Protein product: CASSLVAGGNNEQFF.

The V and J genes are TRBV6-5 and TRBJ1-1; D ambiguous. The V end was cut by 6 bases, the J end by 0 bases, with 8 bases between. This CDR3 contains 13 residues. Germline loops: CDR1 MNHEY, CDR2 SVGAGI. CDR3 in DNA: TGTGCCAGCAGAGCGACGGTGAACACTGAAGCTTTCTTT. This encodes CASRATVNTEAFF.

With respect to this clone: The sample contains more than one DNA sequence encoding this CDR3. V is TRBV5-6 and J is TRBJ1-5; 7 bases agree with TRBD1. With V trimmed by 0 bases and J by 3 bases, 3 bases remained unmatched. CDR3 length: 15 residues. Germline loops: CDR1 SGHDT, CDR2 YYEEEE. CDR3 sequence reads: CASSLGTGINQPQHF. In DNA form, the CDR3 reads TGTGCCAGCAGCTTGGGGACAGGTATCAATCAGCCCCAGCATTTT.

The chain recombines TRBV7-2 with TRBJ2-1; possible D gene TRBD2, 6 bases. Trimming removed 7 bases from V and 6 bases from J, with 16 bases in between. Germline CDR1 reads SGHTA; CDR2 reads FQGNSA. The CDR3 loop spans 14 amino acids. The CDR3 DNA reads as TGTGCCAGCACCTCTCGGGTCGGGAGCAATGAGCAGTTCTTC. It codes for CASTSRVGSNEQFF. Full variable domain (rest looked up from reference TRBV7-2 and TRBJ2-1): GAGVSQSPSNKVTEKGKDVELRCDPISGHTALYWYRQSLGQGLEFLIYFQGNSAPDKSGLPSDRFSAERTGGSVSTLTIQRTQQEDSAVYLCASTSRVGSNEQFFGPGTRLTVL.

The CDR3 loop is CASTQNYGYTF. The DNA for the CDR3 is TGTGCCAGCACCCAGAACTATGGCTACACCTTC. The chain is built from TRBV7-9 and TRBJ1-2; D unresolved. Trimming pared 7 bases from V and 2 bases from J, leaving 5 bases between. This CDR3 region has 11 residues. In germline, CDR1 is SEHNR, CDR2 FQNEAQ (reference sequence).

The rearrangement joins TRBV5-1 to TRBJ2-5; tentative D call: TRBD2 (5 bases). Germline-derived CDR1 and CDR2 are SGHRS and YFSETQ. The V gene lost 0 bases and the J gene lost 4 bases, with 10 bases spanning the gap. The CDR3 extends over 14 amino acids. DNA for the CDR3: TGCGCCAGCAGCTTGGACGGGGTCTTAGAGACCCAGTACTTC. Protein sequence: CASSLDGVLETQYF.

For the CDR3, the DNA is TGTGCCACCAGCAGTGACAGGGTTAGGGGCTACACCTTC. Its protein is CATSSDRVRGYTF. The gene calls are TRBV15 and TRBJ1-2, with 7 positions matching TRBD1. From germline, CDR1 is LNHNV and CDR2 YYDKDF (reference sequence). The CDR3 is made up of 13 amino acids. Trimming removed 3 bases from V and 8 bases from J; junction bases left unmatched: 6. Supplemented by reference TRBV15 and TRBJ1-2, the full variable domain reads DAMVIQNPRYQVTQFGKPVTLSCSQTLNHNVMYWYQQKSSQAPKLLFHYYDKDFNNEADTPDNFQSRRPNTSFCFLDIRSPGLGDTAMYLCATSSDRVRGYTFGSGTRLTVV.

This clone was seen just once. The chain combines TRBV7-3 with TRBJ2-1; 7 nucleotides align to TRBD2. The J segment lost 2 bases and the V segment lost 3 bases, leaving 7 bases of the junction unmatched. CDR3 length: 16 residues. The germline V gene encodes CDR1 SGHTA and CDR2 FQGTGA. The CDR3: CASSFNGAGAYNEQFF. In DNA, the CDR3 is TGTGCCAGCAGCTTTAACGGGGCGGGAGCCTACAATGAGCAGTTCTTC.